The 17 T cell receptor beta chains in this list originate from one sample, sequenced in a study of T cells in Graves' hyperthyroidism and ophthalmopathy. RNA transcripts gave rise to amplified TCR beta CDR3 regions. TCR CDR3 underwent first-round RT-PCR with the HTBI primer set. MiXCR, applied by TCRdb to the multiplex PCR reads, yields one record per CDR3 protein. The top ten clones hold about 29% of a sample with roughly 250,000 distinct CDR3 sequences, around 15% of them seen once. The sequencing input was blood. These receptors all come from a young woman with Graves' ophthalmopathy.

The sample holds many counts of this clonotype. V and J are TRBV10-3 and TRBJ1-1; D is unresolved. V lost 2 bases and J lost 4, with 8 bases in between. The CDR3 contains 13 residues. Germline values: CDR1 ENHRY, CDR2 SYGVKD. The DNA for the CDR3 is TGTGCCATCAGTGAGAGGGTTACCACTGAAGCTTTCTTT. It encodes CAISERVTTEAFF.

This chain links TRBV6-5 with TRBJ2-1, with TRBD1 matching over 7 bases. Germline trimming cut 2 bases from V and 6 bases from J; bases unmatched to any gene: 4. The CDR3 has 14 amino acids. Looked up from germline, CDR1 is MNHEY and CDR2 is SVGAGI. The CDR3 DNA follows: TGTGCCAGCAGTTACCCCGGGACAGCCAATGAGCAGTTCTTC. This sequence encodes CASSYPGTANEQFF.

This clonotype was counted ten times or more. The rearrangement joins TRBV6-2 or TRBV6-3 to TRBJ1-5, with 11 bases lining up with TRBD1. V shed 5 bases, J shed 7 bases, and the junction held 7 bases outside the gene matches. Germline values: CDR1 MNHEY, CDR2 SVGEGT. CDR3 length: 15 residues. CDR3 sequence (DNA): TGTGCCAGCAGTATGACCGGGACAGGGGGGCAGCCCCAGCATTTT. Translation gives CASSMTGTGGQPQHF.

The chain uses TRBV11-3 and TRBJ2-1; the match to TRBD2 covers 9 bases. Germline CDR1 SGHNT, CDR2 YENEEA. The CDR3 extends over 16 amino acids. Germline trimming cut 4 bases from V and 4 bases from J; bases unmatched to any gene: 8. CDR3 protein: CASSSLAGGRYNEQFF. For the CDR3, the DNA is TGTGCCAGCAGCTCCCTTGCGGGAGGGCGGTACAATGAGCAGTTCTTC.

This clonotype was observed many times. The chain combines TRBV3-1 with TRBJ2-7, with unresolved D. The CDR3 extends over 15 amino acids. Germline V gene sequence: CDR1 LGHDT, CDR2 YNNKEL (reference sequence). V was trimmed by 0 bases and J by 4 bases, leaving 13 bases between them. In nucleotides, the CDR3 is TGTGCCAGCAGCCAAGAACACCGTCTTGGGTACGAGCAGTACTTC. Its translation is CASSQEHRLGYEQYF.

This clonotype was observed at least ten times. The chain uses TRBV5-1 and TRBJ2-3; 7 bases line up with TRBD1. Germline V lookup: CDR1 SGHRS, CDR2 YFSETQ. The CDR3 runs to 16 residues. The trim removed 3 bases at V and 2 bases at J, leaving 9 bases unmatched. CDR3 sequence reads: CASSSGTAKVTDTQYF. In nucleotides, the CDR3 is TGCGCCAGCAGCTCTGGGACAGCTAAAGTCACAGATACGCAGTATTTT.

This clonotype occurred many times. The genes are TRBV20-1 and TRBJ2-1; 8 bases align to TRBD1. V lost 5 bases to trimming and J lost 8 bases; unmatched junction nucleotides: 11. The CDR3 spans 14 residues. Germline CDR1 is DFQATT and CDR2 is SNEGSKA (reference sequence). CDR3 residues: CSARLQGAPYEQFF. The CDR3 region has the DNA TGCAGTGCTCGACTGCAGGGGGCGCCCTATGAGCAGTTCTTC.

This clonotype was detected many times. The V call is TRBV20-1, the J call TRBJ2-1; the match to TRBD2 covers 12 bases. The CDR3 is 14 amino acids. V lost 1 base, J lost 8 bases, and 3 bases stayed unmatched. Per germline, CDR1 DFQATT and CDR2 SNEGSKA (reference sequence). The CDR3 here is CSARASGRGDEQFF. The CDR3 nucleotides read TGCAGTGCTAGAGCTAGCGGGAGGGGCGATGAGCAGTTCTTC.

The V gene is TRBV11-1, the J gene TRBJ2-3; TRBD2 agrees at 14 bases. Looked up from germline, CDR1 is SGHAT and CDR2 is FQDESV (reference sequence). The CDR3 consists of 16 residues. Trimming cost V 2 bases and J 6 bases; bases outside gene matches: 4. CDR3 sequence (DNA): TGTGCCAGCAGCTTACTGACTAGCGGGGGGGTGGATACGCAGTATTTT. Translating gives CASSLLTSGGVDTQYF.

This clonotype was detected many times. The chain employs TRBV12-3 or TRBV12-4 and TRBJ2-2, with 15 bases matching TRBD2. The CDR3 consists of 17 residues. Trimming took 5 bases from V and 8 from J; bases not matched to a gene: 9. CDR3 region: CASSLGLAGGPQGELFF. For the CDR3, the DNA is TGTGCCAGCAGTCTTGGACTAGCGGGGGGGCCGCAGGGGGAGCTGTTTTTT.

This clonotype was seen many times. CDR3 loop: CASRPQGFYGYTF. The CDR3 nucleotides are TGTGCCAGCCGTCCCCAGGGGTTCTATGGCTACACCTTC. The V gene is TRBV3-1, the J gene TRBJ1-2, with a possible D match to TRBD1 (6 bases). CDR1 and CDR2 from the germline V gene are LGHDT and YNNKEL (reference sequence). The CDR3 contains 13 residues. The V gene lost 8 bases and the J gene lost 4 bases, with 14 bases spanning the gap.

V is TRBV2 and J is TRBJ2-3; D is ambiguous. This CDR3 is 15 amino acids long. Germline-derived CDR1 and CDR2 are SNHLY and FYNNEI. V lost 4 bases and J 1 base, leaving 12 bases between the germline ends. DNA of the CDR3: TGTGCCAGCAGTGCAGATCAGATTGGCACAGATACGCAGTATTTT. It yields the protein CASSADQIGTDTQYF.

The V call is TRBV12-3 or TRBV12-4, the J call TRBJ1-1; no reliable D call. The CDR3 totals 14 residues. The germline V and J ends were trimmed by 6 bases and 1 base, with 12 bases remaining between them. In nucleotides, the CDR3 is TGTGCCAGCAGCCTACAAGTAACGAACACTGAAGCTTTCTTT. This translates into CASSLQVTNTEAFF.

This clonotype has a count of ten or more. The gene calls are TRBV18 and TRBJ2-2; tentative D call: TRBD2 (6 bases). V lost 0 bases, J lost 0 bases, and 14 bases lay in between. The germline gives CDR1 KGHSH, CDR2 LQKENI. CDR3 size: 18 residues. CDR3 nucleotides: TGTGCCAGCTCACCACCGGGAGTAGCGGATCCGAACACCGGGGAGCTGTTTTTT. Protein sequence: CASSPPGVADPNTGELFF.

This clonotype was counted a single time. The V call is TRBV20-1, the J call TRBJ2-1, with 9 bases lining up with TRBD2. CDR1 and CDR2 from the germline V gene are DFQATT and SNEGSKA (reference sequence). With V trimmed by 1 base and J by 0 bases, 10 bases remained unmatched. This CDR3 is built from 18 residues. CDR3 in DNA: TGCAGTGCTAGAGTCAGGTCTAGCGGGATTCGCTCCTACAATGAGCAGTTCTTC. This gives the protein CSARVRSSGIRSYNEQFF.

This clonotype showed up many times. This chain uses TRBV7-9 with TRBJ2-3, with 8 bases aligning to TRBD2. With V trimmed by 6 bases and J by 2 bases, 19 bases remained unmatched. The CDR3 is made up of 19 amino acids. The germline V gene encodes CDR1 SEHNR and CDR2 FQNEAQ (reference sequence). Here the CDR3 DNA reads TGTGCCAGCAGTCCTCACCCAGGACTAGCTTACGGCCACACAGATACGCAGTATTTT. The encoded protein is CASSPHPGLAYGHTDTQYF.

This clonotype was picked up many times. The rearrangement uses TRBV29-1 and TRBJ2-1, with 8 bases lining up with TRBD1. After removal of 5 bases from V and 10 bases from J, the junction contained 13 bases not matched to a gene. Looked up from germline, CDR1 is SQVTM and CDR2 is ANQGSEA. The CDR3 contains 14 residues. The CDR3 loop is CSVQSRGRFGEQFF. The DNA of the CDR3 is TGCAGCGTTCAATCCAGGGGGCGATTCGGAGAGCAGTTCTTC.